This T cell receptor beta chain was recorded in a study of shared clonotypes between healthy human individuals. Notes on the study in general: Sampling involved blood alone; tissue repertoires likely differ.

Tens of thousands of T cell genomes (approximately 190 ng DNA) went into each sorted-subset replicate. Generated by immunoSEQ multiplex PCR, the TCRdb table keeps only in-frame clones and is missing some. The sample yields 1 million to 1.3 million clones, around 78% seen once. CD4+ cells yielded CD45RA+ naive and CD45RA-negative memory subsets. Points on this clone: The antigen remains unidentified.

The V gene end was trimmed by 2 bases and the J gene end by 0 bases; junction bases not matched to a gene: 2. The germline CDR1 and CDR2 sequences are SGHDT and YYEEEE. This CDR3 contains 17 residues. This clonotype was sampled from a man younger than 35 in good health. Some clones in this sample may be carry-over from other donors' samples. Sequences were obtained from memory CD4+ T cells from PBMCs. This sample's subset: CD45RA-negative fraction. The V and J genes are TRBV5-6 and TRBJ2-6, with TRBD2 matching 10 bases. CDR3 protein: CASSFASGSSGANVLTF. CDR3 sequence (DNA): TGTGCCAGCAGCTTCGCTAGCGGGAGCTCTGGGGCCAACGTCCTGACTTTC.